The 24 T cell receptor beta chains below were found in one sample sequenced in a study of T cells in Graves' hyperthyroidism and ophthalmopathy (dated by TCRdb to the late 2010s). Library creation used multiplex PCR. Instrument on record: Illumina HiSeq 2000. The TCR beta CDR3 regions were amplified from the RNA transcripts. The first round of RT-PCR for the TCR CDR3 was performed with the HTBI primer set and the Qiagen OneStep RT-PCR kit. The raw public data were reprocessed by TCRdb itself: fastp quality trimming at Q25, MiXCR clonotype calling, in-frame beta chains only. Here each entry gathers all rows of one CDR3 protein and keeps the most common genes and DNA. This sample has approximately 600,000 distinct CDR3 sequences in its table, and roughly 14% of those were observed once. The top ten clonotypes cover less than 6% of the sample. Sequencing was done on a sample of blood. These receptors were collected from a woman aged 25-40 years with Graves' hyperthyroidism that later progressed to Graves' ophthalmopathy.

As DNA, the CDR3 is TGTGCCAGCTCACCGCCGGGCCGCATGAACACTGAAGCTTTCTTT. Translated, it gives CASSPPGRMNTEAFF. The chain employs TRBV18 and TRBJ1-1; the D is unclear. This CDR3 contains 15 residues. Trimming removed 3 bases from V and 0 bases from J, with 11 bases in between. Looked up from germline, CDR1 is KGHSH and CDR2 is LQKENI.

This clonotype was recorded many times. The CDR3 loop reads CASSPGGHNEQFF. As DNA, the CDR3 is TGCGCCAGCAGCCCTGGGGGCCACAATGAGCAGTTCTTC. V is TRBV5-1 and J is TRBJ2-1; the D gene is possibly TRBD1 (6 bases). This CDR3 comprises 13 residues. V lost 4 bases, J lost 5 bases, and 10 bases lay in between. The germline V gene has CDR1 SGHRS and CDR2 YFSETQ.

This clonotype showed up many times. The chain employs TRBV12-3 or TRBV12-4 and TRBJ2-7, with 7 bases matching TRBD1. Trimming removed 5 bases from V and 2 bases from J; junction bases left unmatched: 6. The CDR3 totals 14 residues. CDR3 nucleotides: TGTGCCAGCAGTCCAGGGGGTCCCGCCTACGAGCAGTACTTC. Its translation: CASSPGGPAYEQYF.

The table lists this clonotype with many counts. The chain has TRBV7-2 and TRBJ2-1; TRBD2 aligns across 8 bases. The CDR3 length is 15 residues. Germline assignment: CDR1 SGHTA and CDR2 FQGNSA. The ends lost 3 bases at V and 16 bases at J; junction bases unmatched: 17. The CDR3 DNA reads TGTGCCAGCAGCTTCTACCAATCCATTAGCGGGGACCTTTTCTTC. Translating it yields CASSFYQSISGDLFF.

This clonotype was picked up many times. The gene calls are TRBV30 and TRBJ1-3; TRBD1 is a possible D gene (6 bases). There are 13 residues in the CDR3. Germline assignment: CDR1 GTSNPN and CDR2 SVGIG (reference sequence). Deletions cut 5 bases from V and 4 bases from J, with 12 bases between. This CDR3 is CAWGTRRGNTIYF. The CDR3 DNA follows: TGTGCCTGGGGGACACGGCGGGGAAACACCATATATTTT.

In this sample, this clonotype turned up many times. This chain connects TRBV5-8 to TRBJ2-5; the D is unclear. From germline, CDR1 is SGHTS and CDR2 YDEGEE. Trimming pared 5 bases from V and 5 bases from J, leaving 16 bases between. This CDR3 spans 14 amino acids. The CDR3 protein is CASRHLLEAETQYF. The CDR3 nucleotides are TGTGCCAGCAGGCATCTGCTAGAGGCTGAGACCCAGTACTTC.

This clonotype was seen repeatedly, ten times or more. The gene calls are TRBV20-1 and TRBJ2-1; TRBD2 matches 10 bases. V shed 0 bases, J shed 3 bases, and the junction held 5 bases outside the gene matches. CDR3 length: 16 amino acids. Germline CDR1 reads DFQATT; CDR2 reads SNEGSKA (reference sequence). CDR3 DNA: TGCAGTGCTAGAGATTATAGGACTAGCGGCTACAATGAGCAGTTCTTC. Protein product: CSARDYRTSGYNEQFF.

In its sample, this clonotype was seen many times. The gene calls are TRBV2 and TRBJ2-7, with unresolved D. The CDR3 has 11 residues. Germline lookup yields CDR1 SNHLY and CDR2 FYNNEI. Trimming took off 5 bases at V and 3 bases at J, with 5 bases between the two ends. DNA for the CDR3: TGTGCCAGCAGTCCTCTCTACGAGCAGTACTTC. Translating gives CASSPLYEQYF.

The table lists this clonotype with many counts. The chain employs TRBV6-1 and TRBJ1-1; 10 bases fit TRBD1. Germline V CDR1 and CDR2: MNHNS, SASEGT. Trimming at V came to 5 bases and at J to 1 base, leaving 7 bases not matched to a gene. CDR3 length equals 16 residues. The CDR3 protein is CASSYIRDRGNTEAFF. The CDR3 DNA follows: TGTGCCAGCAGTTACATACGGGACAGGGGGAACACTGAAGCTTTCTTT.

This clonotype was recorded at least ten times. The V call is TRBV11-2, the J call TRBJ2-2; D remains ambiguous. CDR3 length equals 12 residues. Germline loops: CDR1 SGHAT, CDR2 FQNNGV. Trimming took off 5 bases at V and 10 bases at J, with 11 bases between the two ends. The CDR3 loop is CASSPRFEELFF. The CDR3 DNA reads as TGTGCCAGCAGCCCCCGATTCGAGGAGCTGTTTTTT.

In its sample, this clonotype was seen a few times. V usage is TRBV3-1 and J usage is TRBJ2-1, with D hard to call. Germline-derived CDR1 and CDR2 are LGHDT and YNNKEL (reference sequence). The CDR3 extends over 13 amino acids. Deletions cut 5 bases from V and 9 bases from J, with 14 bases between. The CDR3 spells CASSVSGFGEQFF. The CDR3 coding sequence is TGTGCCAGCAGCGTCTCTGGGTTCGGTGAGCAGTTCTTC.

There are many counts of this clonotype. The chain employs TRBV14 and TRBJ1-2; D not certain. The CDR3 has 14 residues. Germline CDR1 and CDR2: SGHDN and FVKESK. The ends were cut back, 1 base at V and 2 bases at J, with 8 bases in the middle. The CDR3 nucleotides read TGTGCCAGCAGCCAAGTCGTACAGAACTATGGCTACACCTTC. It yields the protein CASSQVVQNYGYTF.

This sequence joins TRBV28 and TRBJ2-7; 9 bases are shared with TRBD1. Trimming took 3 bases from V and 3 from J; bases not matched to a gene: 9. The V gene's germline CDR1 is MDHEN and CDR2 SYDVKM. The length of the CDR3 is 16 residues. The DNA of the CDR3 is TGTGCCAGCAGTTTGCTACCGGGACAGGGCCTCTACGAGCAGTACTTC. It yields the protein CASSLLPGQGLYEQYF.

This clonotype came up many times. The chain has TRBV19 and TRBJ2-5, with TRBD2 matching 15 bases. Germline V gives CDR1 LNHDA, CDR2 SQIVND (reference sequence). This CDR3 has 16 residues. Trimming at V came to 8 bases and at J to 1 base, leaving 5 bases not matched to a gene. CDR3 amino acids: CASQGTSGRPQETQYF. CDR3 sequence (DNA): TGTGCCAGTCAGGGGACTAGCGGGAGGCCCCAAGAGACCCAGTACTTC.

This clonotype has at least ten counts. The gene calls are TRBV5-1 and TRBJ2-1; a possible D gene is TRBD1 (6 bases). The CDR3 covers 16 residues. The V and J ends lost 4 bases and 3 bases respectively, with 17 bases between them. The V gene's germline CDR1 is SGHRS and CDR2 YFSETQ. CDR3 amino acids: CASSGGTGNLYNEQFF. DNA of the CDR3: TGCGCCAGCAGCGGAGGAACAGGGAATCTCTACAATGAGCAGTTCTTC.

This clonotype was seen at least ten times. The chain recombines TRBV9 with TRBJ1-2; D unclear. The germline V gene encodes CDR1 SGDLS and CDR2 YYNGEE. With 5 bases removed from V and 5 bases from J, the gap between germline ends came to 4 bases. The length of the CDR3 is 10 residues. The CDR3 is CASSGYGYTF. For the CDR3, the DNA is TGTGCCAGCAGTGGGTATGGCTACACCTTC.

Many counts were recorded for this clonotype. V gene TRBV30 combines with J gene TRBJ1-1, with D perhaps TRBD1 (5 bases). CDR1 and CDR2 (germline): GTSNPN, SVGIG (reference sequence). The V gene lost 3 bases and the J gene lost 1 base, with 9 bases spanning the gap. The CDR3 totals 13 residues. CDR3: CAWSRQRNTEAFF. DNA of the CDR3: TGTGCCTGGAGCCGACAGAGGAACACTGAAGCTTTCTTT.

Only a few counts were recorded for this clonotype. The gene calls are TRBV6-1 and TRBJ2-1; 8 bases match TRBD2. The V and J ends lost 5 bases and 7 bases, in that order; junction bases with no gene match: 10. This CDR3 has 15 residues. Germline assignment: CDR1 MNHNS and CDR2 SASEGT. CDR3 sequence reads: CASSLTSGSRNEQFF. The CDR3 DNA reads TGTGCCAGCAGTCTTACTAGCGGTAGTAGGAATGAGCAGTTCTTC.

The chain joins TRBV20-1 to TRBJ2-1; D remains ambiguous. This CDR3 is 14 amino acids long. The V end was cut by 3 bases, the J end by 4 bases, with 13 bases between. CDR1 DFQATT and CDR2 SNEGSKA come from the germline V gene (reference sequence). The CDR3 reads CSASDGTTYNEQFF. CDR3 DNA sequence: TGCAGTGCTAGTGACGGAACTACTTACAATGAGCAGTTCTTC.

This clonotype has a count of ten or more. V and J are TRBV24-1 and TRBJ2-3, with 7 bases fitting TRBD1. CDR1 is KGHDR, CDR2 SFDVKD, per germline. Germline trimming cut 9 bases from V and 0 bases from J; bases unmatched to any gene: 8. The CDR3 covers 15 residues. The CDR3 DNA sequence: TGTGCCACCGCGAAGAGGGGGCATAGCACAGATACGCAGTATTTT. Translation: CATAKRGHSTDTQYF.

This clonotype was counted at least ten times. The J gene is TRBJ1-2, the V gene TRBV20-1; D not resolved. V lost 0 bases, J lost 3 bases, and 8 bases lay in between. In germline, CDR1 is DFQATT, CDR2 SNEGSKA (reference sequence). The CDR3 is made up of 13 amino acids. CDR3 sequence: CSARDSQDYGYTF. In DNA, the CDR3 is TGCAGTGCTAGAGATTCCCAGGACTATGGCTACACCTTC.

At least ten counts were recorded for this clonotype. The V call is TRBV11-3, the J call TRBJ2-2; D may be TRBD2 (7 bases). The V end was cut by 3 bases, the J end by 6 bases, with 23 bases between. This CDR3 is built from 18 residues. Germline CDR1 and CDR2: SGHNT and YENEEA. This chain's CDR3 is CASSFEGGRRRSSGELFF. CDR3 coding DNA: TGTGCCAGCAGCTTCGAGGGGGGGCGGAGGAGAAGTTCCGGGGAGCTGTTTTTT.

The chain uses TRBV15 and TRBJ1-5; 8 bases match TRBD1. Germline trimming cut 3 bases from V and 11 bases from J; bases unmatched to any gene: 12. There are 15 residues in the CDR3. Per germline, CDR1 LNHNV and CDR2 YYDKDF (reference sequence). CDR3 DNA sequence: TGTGCCACCAGCAGTGGAGGACAGGGTGGTCGGTCCCAGCATTTT. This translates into CATSSGGQGGRSQHF.

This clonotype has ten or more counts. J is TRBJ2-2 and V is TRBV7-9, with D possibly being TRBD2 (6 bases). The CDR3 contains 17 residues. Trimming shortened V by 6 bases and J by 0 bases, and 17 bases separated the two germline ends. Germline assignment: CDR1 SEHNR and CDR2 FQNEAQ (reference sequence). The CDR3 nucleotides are TGTGCCAGCAGTCAGCCTAAAGCGGGTGCGAACACCGGGGAGCTGTTTTTT. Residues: CASSQPKAGANTGELFF. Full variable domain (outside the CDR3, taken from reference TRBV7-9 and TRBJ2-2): DTGVSQNPRHKITKRGQNVTFRCDPISEHNRLYWYRQTLGQGPEFLTYFQNEAQLEKSRLLSDRFSAERPKGSFSTLEIQRTEQGDSAMYLCASSQPKAGANTGELFFGEGSRLTVL.